The 30 T cell receptor beta chains below were found in one sample sequenced in a study of T cell responses to AZD1222 COVID-19 vaccine. The assay was immunoSEQ multiplex PCR, and TCRdb's table has in-frame clones only and misses some. The sample holds about 81,000 clones, 80% to 90% seen once. The sequencing here drew on peripheral blood, taken 28 days after the second AZD1222 dose. The receptors were gathered from an adult who received the AZD1222 COVID-19 vaccine.

This chain joins TRBV7-6 and TRBJ2-1; possible D gene TRBD2, 5 bases. This CDR3 has 13 residues. CDR1 and CDR2 (germline): SGHVS, FNYEAQ. Deletions cut 5 bases from V and 9 bases from J, with 14 bases between. CDR3 sequence: CASSIQLEGEQFF. Here the CDR3 DNA reads TGTGCCAGCAGCATACAACTAGAGGGTGAGCAGTTCTTC.

The chain recombines TRBV10-1 with TRBJ1-5, with a possible D match to TRBD1 (5 bases). V was pared by 6 bases and J by 6 bases, with 9 bases between. CDR1 is WNHNN, CDR2 SYGVQD, per germline (reference sequence). This CDR3 is built from 12 residues. CDR3: CASRNQGQPQHF. CDR3 sequence (DNA): TGCGCCAGCAGAAACCAGGGTCAGCCCCAGCATTTT.

V and J are TRBV2 and TRBJ2-6, with 14 bases fitting TRBD2. Germline V gene sequence: CDR1 SNHLY, CDR2 FYNNEI. Germline trimming cut 6 bases from V and 2 bases from J; bases unmatched to any gene: 9. The CDR3 is made up of 19 amino acids. CDR3 loop: CASSHLTSGRDTGANVLTF. The CDR3 bases are TGTGCCAGCAGCCATCTGACTAGCGGGAGGGACACTGGGGCCAACGTCCTGACTTTC.

In this sample, this clone turned up a few times. The chain combines TRBV3-1 (or the pseudogene TRBV3-2) with TRBJ1-1, with 7 nucleotides matching TRBD1. V shed 5 bases, J shed 1 base, and the junction held 4 bases outside the gene matches. Germline V CDR1 and CDR2: LGHDT, YNNKEL (reference sequence). The CDR3 has 14 residues. In DNA form, the CDR3 reads TGTGCCAGCAGCTCCCGGGACAGGAACACTGAAGCTTTCTTT. Translation gives CASSSRDRNTEAFF.

This rearrangement joins TRBV19 to TRBJ2-1, with TRBD2 matching 11 bases. J gave up 6 bases and V 6 bases, and 13 bases lay outside the gene matches. Germline loops: CDR1 LNHDA, CDR2 SQIVND (reference sequence). The CDR3 has 17 amino acids. CDR3 sequence (DNA): TGTGCCAGTAGAGTCTTTTACGGGACTAGCGGTTCCAATGAGCAGTTCTTC. Its translation: CASRVFYGTSGSNEQFF.

The gene calls are TRBV30 and TRBJ1-2; a possible D gene is TRBD1 (5 bases). Trimming removed 3 bases at V and 4 bases at J, with 9 bases between. CDR3 length: 12 residues. CDR1 and CDR2 (germline): GTSNPN, SVGIG (reference sequence). CDR3 sequence reads: CAWSPGGYGYTF. CDR3 bases: TGTGCCTGGAGCCCCGGGGGCTATGGCTACACCTTC.

This clone was seen more than once but under ten times. At the DNA level, this CDR3 is encoded by other sequences in the same sample as well. V is TRBV5-4 and J is TRBJ2-3, with 10 bases fitting TRBD1. Germline lookup yields CDR1 SGHNT and CDR2 YYREEE (reference sequence). The CDR3 runs 15 residues. V shed 4 bases, J shed 2 bases, and the junction held 4 bases outside the gene matches. CDR3 protein: CASSLGQGFTDTQYF. CDR3 in DNA: TGTGCCAGCAGCCTGGGACAGGGGTTCACAGATACGCAGTATTTT.

The V gene is TRBV30, the J gene TRBJ2-7; TRBD1 matches 8 bases. Germline V gene sequence: CDR1 GTSNPN, CDR2 SVGIG (reference sequence). The CDR3 is made up of 14 amino acids. Unmatched junction bases numbered 9, after V lost 6 bases and J lost 2 bases. The CDR3 region is CACPTGASAYEQYF. In DNA form, the CDR3 reads TGTGCCTGCCCGACAGGGGCATCGGCCTACGAGCAGTACTTC.

The genes are TRBV2 and TRBJ2-3; no clear D. Trimming pared 7 bases from V and 5 bases from J, leaving 13 bases between. The CDR3 spans 13 residues. In germline, CDR1 is SNHLY, CDR2 FYNNEI. CDR3 sequence: CASIKQYQDTQYF. CDR3 bases: TGTGCCAGCATCAAACAGTACCAAGATACGCAGTATTTT.

The chain combines TRBV29-1 with TRBJ2-2, with no clear D. CDR3 length: 11 residues. In germline, CDR1 is SQVTM, CDR2 ANQGSEA. V gave up 7 bases and J gave up 2 bases, with 5 bases separating them. CDR3 nucleotide sequence: TGCAGCGGATATAACACCGGGGAGCTGTTTTTT. This sequence encodes CSGYNTGELFF.

The gene calls are TRBV30 and TRBJ1-6; D is possibly TRBD1 (6 bases). CDR1 and CDR2 from the germline V gene are GTSNPN and SVGIG (reference sequence). V shed 2 bases and J shed 7 bases, with 15 bases lying between them. The length of the CDR3 is 15 residues. CDR3 sequence: CAWSWGQEGNSPLHF. For the CDR3, the DNA is TGTGCCTGGAGTTGGGGGCAGGAGGGAAATTCACCCCTCCACTTT.

The V call is TRBV24-1, the J call TRBJ2-1; TRBD2 matches at 13 bases. CDR3 size: 17 residues. Germline-derived CDR1 and CDR2 are KGHDR and SFDVKD. Losses at the gene ends were 2 bases for V and 4 bases for J; bases not matched to a gene: 4. The CDR3 DNA reads TGTGCCACCAGTGATTCGGGACTAGCGGGGAGTTACAATGAGCAGTTCTTC. Residues: CATSDSGLAGSYNEQFF.

This chain uses TRBV30 with TRBJ1-5; no reliable D call. Trimming pared 1 base from V and 6 bases from J, leaving 7 bases between. Germline loops: CDR1 GTSNPN, CDR2 SVGIG (reference sequence). CDR3 length: 12 amino acids. The DNA of the CDR3 is TGTGCCTGGAGTGGTGAGGGTCAGCCCCAGCATTTT. Its protein is CAWSGEGQPQHF. The complete variable domain, with remaining parts taken from reference TRBV30 and TRBJ1-5, reads SQTIHQWPATLVQPVGSPLSLECTVEGTSNPNLYWYRQAAGRGLQLLFYSVGIGQISSEVPQNLSASRPQDRQFILSSKKLLLSDSGFYLCAWSGEGQPQHFGDGTRLSIL.

The chain links TRBV6-5 to TRBJ1-2, with a possible D match to TRBD1 (6 bases). This CDR3 region has 13 residues. Per germline, CDR1 MNHEY and CDR2 SVGAGI. Between the trimmed V and J ends, which lost 4 bases and 6 bases, there was a span of 12 bases. The CDR3 is CASSFRGGHGYTF. The CDR3 bases are TGTGCCAGCAGTTTCAGGGGAGGCCATGGCTACACCTTC.

This clone appeared a single time. The chain has TRBV4-3 and TRBJ2-7; 9 bases are shared with TRBD1. The CDR3 sequence is 14 residues long. Germline V CDR1 and CDR2: LGHNA, YSLEER. Germline trimming cut 4 bases from V and 4 bases from J; bases unmatched to any gene: 5. The DNA for the CDR3 is TGCGCCAGCAGCCGGGGACAGGGTGTTTACGAGCAGTACTTC. It translates to CASSRGQGVYEQYF.

This clone was recorded once. The chain joins TRBV6-5 to TRBJ1-2; D call uncertain. This CDR3 comprises 15 residues. CDR1 and CDR2 (germline): MNHEY, SVGAGI. V was trimmed by 4 bases and J by 8 bases, leaving 20 bases between them. CDR3 DNA: TGTGCCAGCAGTTTTTCAATTAGTCCTGGAGGGGGCTACACCTTC. Amino acids: CASSFSISPGGGYTF.

V is TRBV19 and J is TRBJ1-1; perhaps TRBD1 as D (6 bases). The CDR3 totals 13 residues. Germline V gene lookup returns CDR1 LNHDA and CDR2 SQIVND (reference sequence). The germline V and J ends were trimmed by 5 bases and 7 bases, with 14 bases remaining between them. CDR3 nucleotide sequence: TGTGCCAGTAGTCCCCAGGGAGGGGGTGAAGCTTTCTTT. This codes for CASSPQGGGEAFF.

This clone was recorded once. The chain carries TRBV28 and TRBJ1-4; a possible D gene is TRBD1 (6 bases). The V gene's germline CDR1 is MDHEN and CDR2 SYDVKM. V was trimmed by 5 bases and J by 0 bases, leaving 16 bases between them. The CDR3 runs to 17 residues. CDR3 protein: CASSPPFGQTTNEKLFF. The CDR3, as DNA: TGTGCCAGCAGTCCGCCATTCGGACAGACAACTAATGAAAAACTGTTTTTT.

The rearrangement joins TRBV6-4 to TRBJ2-2, with 11 nucleotides matching TRBD1. The V gene's germline CDR1 is MRHNA and CDR2 SNTAGT. With V trimmed by 6 bases and J by 6 bases, 3 bases remained unmatched. The CDR3 extends over 14 amino acids. The CDR3 DNA is TGTGCCAGCAGCGGGGGACAGGGGGCCGGGGAGCTGTTTTTT. Encoded protein: CASSGGQGAGELFF.

The V call is TRBV15, the J call TRBJ1-6; D remains unclear. The germline V and J ends were trimmed by 0 bases and 4 bases, with 7 bases remaining between them. The V gene's germline CDR1 is LNHNV and CDR2 YYDKDF (reference sequence). The CDR3 runs to 15 residues. The DNA of the CDR3 is TGTGCCACCAGCAGAGATACAGAATATAATTCACCCCTCCACTTT. Translating gives CATSRDTEYNSPLHF.

The count of this clone is one. The rearrangement uses TRBV10-3 and TRBJ1-2, with a weak D call TRBD1 (5 bases). Per germline, CDR1 ENHRY and CDR2 SYGVKD. Trimming pared 6 bases from V and 3 bases from J, leaving 8 bases between. This CDR3 comprises 12 residues. CDR3 protein: CAIRGRDYGYTF. DNA of the CDR3: TGTGCCATCAGGGGGCGAGACTATGGCTACACCTTC.

The chain links TRBV6-5 to TRBJ1-1; D is unclear. V lost 7 bases and J 0 bases, leaving 9 bases between the germline ends. This CDR3 has 13 amino acids. CDR1 and CDR2 (germline): MNHEY, SVGAGI. The CDR3 loop reads CASTNRVNTEAFF. CDR3 in DNA: TGTGCCAGCACGAATCGAGTGAACACTGAAGCTTTCTTT.

The chain links TRBV24-1 to TRBJ1-2, with D unclear. V was shortened by 7 bases and J by 8 bases, with 19 bases between the two germline ends. The CDR3 runs 14 residues. Germline V lookup: CDR1 KGHDR, CDR2 SFDVKD. DNA for the CDR3: TGTGCCACCAGCGAGACGGGAGGTCTTAGGGGCTACACCTTC. Protein sequence: CATSETGGLRGYTF.

This chain connects TRBV9 to TRBJ2-6; the D is unclear. CDR3 length: 16 amino acids. V shed 1 base and J shed 2 bases, with 10 bases lying between them. The V gene's germline CDR1 is SGDLS and CDR2 YYNGEE. In nucleotides, the CDR3 is TGTGCCAGCAGCGTATTTTGGGGAACTGGGGCCAACGTCCTGACTTTC. As protein: CASSVFWGTGANVLTF.

The gene calls are TRBV5-1 and TRBJ1-4; no reliable D call. The CDR3 is 16 residues long. V was trimmed by 1 base and J by 3 bases, leaving 13 bases between them. CDR1 and CDR2 (germline): SGHRS, YFSETQ. Here the CDR3 DNA reads TGCGCCAGCAGCTTGCAAACGGTTATGGCTAATGAAAAACTGTTTTTT. Its translation: CASSLQTVMANEKLFF.

The J gene is TRBJ2-5, the V gene TRBV12-3 or TRBV12-4; D remains ambiguous. The CDR3 contains 11 residues. Trimming took 3 bases from V and 5 from J, leaving 4 bases between them. The CDR3 DNA follows: TGTGCCAGCAGTTTCTACGAGACCCAGTACTTC. This gives the protein CASSFYETQYF.

This chain connects TRBV9 to TRBJ1-1; D unresolved. The V and J ends lost 0 bases and 1 base respectively, with 10 bases between them. Germline CDR1 is SGDLS and CDR2 is YYNGEE. The CDR3 is 15 amino acids. CDR3 region: CASSVGAGRNTEAFF. DNA for the CDR3: TGTGCCAGCAGCGTAGGCGCGGGTAGGAACACTGAAGCTTTCTTT.

The chain uses TRBV18 and TRBJ2-1; 12 nucleotides align to TRBD2. Germline values: CDR1 KGHSH, CDR2 LQKENI. The CDR3 has 17 residues. Trimming at V came to 5 bases and at J to 8 bases, leaving 13 bases not matched to a gene. CDR3: CASSENPLAGGTDEQFF. The CDR3 DNA sequence: TGTGCCAGCTCAGAAAACCCACTAGCGGGAGGAACGGATGAGCAGTTCTTC.

This chain connects TRBV2 to TRBJ1-6; no firm D call. The CDR3 length is 14 residues. Trimming removed 6 bases at V and 3 bases at J, with 9 bases between. Germline V lookup: CDR1 SNHLY, CDR2 FYNNEI. In DNA form, the CDR3 reads TGTGCCAGCAGCGAGGTCGTCTATAATTCACCCCTCCACTTT. Amino acids: CASSEVVYNSPLHF.

This chain links TRBV5-6 with TRBJ2-3; 8 bases map to TRBD1. Germline loops: CDR1 SGHDT, CDR2 YYEEEE. This CDR3 is 16 amino acids long. Trimming removed 2 bases from V and 5 bases from J; junction bases left unmatched: 10. The CDR3, as DNA: TGTGCCAGCAGCTTACAGGGGGGCCCGAGGGGAGATACGCAGTATTTT. It specifies CASSLQGGPRGDTQYF.